This T cell receptor beta chain was profiled in a study of blood T cell repertoires in COVID-19. Study summary: The cDNA or gDNA used as material had been derived from T cells, B-cell-depleted T cells, or PBMCs.

The V segment lost 2 bases and the J segment 5 bases; nucleotides outside the gene matches: 10. The CDR3 contains 15 residues. Germline V gene sequence: CDR1 SGHNT, CDR2 YYREEE (reference sequence). Libraries were prepared by immunoSEQ multiplex PCR; TCRdb keeps only in-frame clonotypes and omits some of them. The profile covers 200,000 to 250,000 clones, with roughly 78% appearing a single time and approximately 12% taken by the ten largest. Material: peripheral blood. This receptor was identified in a middle-aged woman with acute or convalescent COVID-19. The V call is TRBV5-4, the J call TRBJ2-7; 7 nucleotides agree with TRBD2. This CDR3 is CASSLGGGSLNEQYF. The CDR3 DNA is TGTGCCAGCAGCTTAGGAGGCGGGAGCTTGAACGAGCAGTACTTC. The variable domain in full, completed from reference TRBV5-4 and TRBJ2-7, reads ETGVTQSPTHLIKTRGQQVTLRCSSQSGHNTVSWYQQALGQGPQFIFQYYREEENGRGNFPPRFSGLQFPNYSSELNVNALELDDSALYLCASSLGGGSLNEQYFGPGTRLTVT.